This T cell receptor (beta chain) was recovered during a study of T cell responses to AZD1222 COVID-19 vaccine. In germline, CDR1 is SGHRS, CDR2 YFSETQ. The CDR3 is made up of 14 amino acids. V gave up 6 bases and J gave up 10 bases; unmatched junction bases: 9. Study results and limitations: Close to half of all spike-specific TCRs reportedly target regions of the variants that are unmutated. A mostly white British donor set with more females was recruited, and clonal diversity was possibly underestimated. The study sampled repertoires only after the peak T cell response.

Analyses pooled second doses at about 4 or about 12 weeks. A note on this clone: Its target is unknown.

TCRdb's copy holds only in-frame clones and misses some; the assay was immunoSEQ multiplex PCR. This sample has about 110,000 clones; roughly 89% occur once, and the top ten carry around 2.5%. The sequence derives from an adult who received the AZD1222 COVID-19 vaccine. This specimen was peripheral blood, taken 28 days after the second AZD1222 dose. The chain combines TRBV5-1 with TRBJ2-3, with TRBD2 matching over 12 bases. The DNA of the CDR3 is TGCGCCAGCACAACTAGCGGGGGGCCCGAAGCGCAGTATTTT. Its protein product is CASTTSGGPEAQYF. Filled out from reference TRBV5-1 and TRBJ2-3, the complete variable domain reads KAGVTQTPRYLIKTRGQQVTLSCSPISGHRSVSWYQQTPGQGLQFLFEYFSETQRNKGNFPGRFSGRQFSNSRSEMNVSTLELGDSALYLCASTTSGGPEAQYFGPGTRLTVL.